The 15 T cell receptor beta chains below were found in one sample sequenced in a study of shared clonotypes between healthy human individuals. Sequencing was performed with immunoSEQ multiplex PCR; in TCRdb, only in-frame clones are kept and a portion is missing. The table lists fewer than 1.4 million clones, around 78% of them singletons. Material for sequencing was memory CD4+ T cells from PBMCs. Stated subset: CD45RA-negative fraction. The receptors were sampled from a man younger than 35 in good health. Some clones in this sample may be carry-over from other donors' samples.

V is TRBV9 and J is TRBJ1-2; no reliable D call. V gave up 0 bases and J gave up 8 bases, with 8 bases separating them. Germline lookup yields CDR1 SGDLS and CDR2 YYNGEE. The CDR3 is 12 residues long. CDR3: CASSVDSRGYTF. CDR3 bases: TGTGCCAGCAGCGTAGATTCGAGGGGCTACACCTTC. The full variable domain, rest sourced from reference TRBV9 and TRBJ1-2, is DSGVTQTPKHLITATGQRVTLRCSPRSGDLSVYWYQQSLDQGLQFLIQYYNGEERAKGNILERFSAQQFPDLHSELNLSSLELGDSALYFCASSVDSRGYTFGSGTRLTVV.

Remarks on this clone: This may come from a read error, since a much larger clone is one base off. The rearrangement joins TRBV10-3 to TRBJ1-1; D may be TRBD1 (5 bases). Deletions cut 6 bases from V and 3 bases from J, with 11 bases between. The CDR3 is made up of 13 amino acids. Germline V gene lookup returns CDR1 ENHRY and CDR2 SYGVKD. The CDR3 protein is CAIRQENHTEAFF. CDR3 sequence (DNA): TGTGCCATCAGACAGGAAAATCACACTGAAGCTTTCTTT.

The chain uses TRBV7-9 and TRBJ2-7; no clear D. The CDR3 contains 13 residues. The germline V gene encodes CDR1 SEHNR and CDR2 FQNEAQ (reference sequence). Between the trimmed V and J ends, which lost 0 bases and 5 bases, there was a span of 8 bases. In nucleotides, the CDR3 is TGTGCCAGCAGCTTAGCCGTCTTTGACGAGCAGTACTTC. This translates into CASSLAVFDEQYF. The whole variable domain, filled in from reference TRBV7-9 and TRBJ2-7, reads DTGVSQNPRHKITKRGQNVTFRCDPISEHNRLYWYRQTLGQGPEFLTYFQNEAQLEKSRLLSDRFSAERPKGSFSTLEIQRTEQGDSAMYLCASSLAVFDEQYFGPGTRLTVT.

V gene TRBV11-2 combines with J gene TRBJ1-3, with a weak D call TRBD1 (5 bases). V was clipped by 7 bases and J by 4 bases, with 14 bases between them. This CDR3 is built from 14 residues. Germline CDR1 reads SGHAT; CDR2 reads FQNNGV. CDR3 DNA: TGTGCCAGCAATGATCGACAGCTCGGAAACACCATATATTTT. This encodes CASNDRQLGNTIYF.

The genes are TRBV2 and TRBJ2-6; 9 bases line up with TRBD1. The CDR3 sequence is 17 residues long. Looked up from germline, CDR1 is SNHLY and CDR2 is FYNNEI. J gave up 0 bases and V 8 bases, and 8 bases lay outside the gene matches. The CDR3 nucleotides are TGTGCCAGCCTCCGGGACAGGGTATACTCTGGGGCCAACGTCCTGACTTTC. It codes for CASLRDRVYSGANVLTF.

CDR3 sequence reads: CASSLGAEYNEQFF. Here the CDR3 DNA reads TGTGCCAGCAGCTTAGGGGCAGAATACAATGAGCAGTTCTTC. The chain couples TRBV11-3 to TRBJ2-1; D gene uncertain. V shed 1 base and J shed 4 bases, with 8 bases lying between them. The CDR3 runs 14 residues. Germline CDR1 and CDR2: SGHNT and YENEEA.

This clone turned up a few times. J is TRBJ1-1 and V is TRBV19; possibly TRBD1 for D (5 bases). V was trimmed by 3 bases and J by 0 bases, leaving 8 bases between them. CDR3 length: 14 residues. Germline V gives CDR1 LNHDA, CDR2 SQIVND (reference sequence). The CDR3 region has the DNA TGTGCCAGTAGTATTGCAGGGTTGAACACTGAAGCTTTCTTT. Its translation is CASSIAGLNTEAFF.

The CDR3 DNA follows: TGTGCCAGCAGCGTAGCGGCAAAAGAGACCCAGTACTTC. This gives the protein CASSVAAKETQYF. The genes are TRBV9 and TRBJ2-5, with D uncertain. The germline V gene has CDR1 SGDLS and CDR2 YYNGEE. V was trimmed by 0 bases and J by 3 bases, leaving 6 bases between them. The CDR3 covers 13 residues.

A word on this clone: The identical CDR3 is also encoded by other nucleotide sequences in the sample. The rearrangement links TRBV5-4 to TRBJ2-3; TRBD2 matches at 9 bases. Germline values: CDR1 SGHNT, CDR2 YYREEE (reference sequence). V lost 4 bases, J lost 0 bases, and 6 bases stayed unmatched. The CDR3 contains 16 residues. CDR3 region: CASSRGLAGSTDTQYF. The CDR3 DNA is TGTGCCAGCAGCAGGGGACTAGCTGGTAGCACAGATACGCAGTATTTT.

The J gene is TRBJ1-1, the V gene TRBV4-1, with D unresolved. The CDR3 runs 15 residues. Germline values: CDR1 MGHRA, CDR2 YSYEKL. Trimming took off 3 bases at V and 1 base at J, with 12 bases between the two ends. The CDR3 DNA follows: TGCGCCAGCAGCCATTCCGAGGGTAGGAACACTGAAGCTTTCTTT. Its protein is CASSHSEGRNTEAFF.

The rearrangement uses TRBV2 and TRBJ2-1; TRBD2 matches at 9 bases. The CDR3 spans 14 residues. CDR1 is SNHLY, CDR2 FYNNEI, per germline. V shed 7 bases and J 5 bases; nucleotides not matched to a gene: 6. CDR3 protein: CASISSGRNNEQFF. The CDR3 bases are TGTGCCAGCATATCGAGCGGGAGGAACAATGAGCAGTTCTTC.

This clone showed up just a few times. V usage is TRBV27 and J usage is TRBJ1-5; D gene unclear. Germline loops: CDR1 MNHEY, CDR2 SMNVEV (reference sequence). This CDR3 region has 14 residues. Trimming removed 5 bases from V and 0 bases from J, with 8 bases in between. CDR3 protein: CASSRDYSNQPQHF. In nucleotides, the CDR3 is TGTGCCAGCAGTCGTGACTATAGCAATCAGCCCCAGCATTTT.

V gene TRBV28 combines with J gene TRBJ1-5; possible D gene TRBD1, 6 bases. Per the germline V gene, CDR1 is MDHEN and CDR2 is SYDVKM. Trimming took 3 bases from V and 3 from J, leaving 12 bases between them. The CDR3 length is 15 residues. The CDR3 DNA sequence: TGTGCCAGCAGTTTTACGGGGGCTATCAATCAGCCCCAGCATTTT. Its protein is CASSFTGAINQPQHF.

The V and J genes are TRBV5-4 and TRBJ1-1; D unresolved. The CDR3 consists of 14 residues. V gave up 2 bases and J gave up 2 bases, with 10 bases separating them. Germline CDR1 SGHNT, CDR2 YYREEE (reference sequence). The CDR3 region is CASSLPAGNTEAFF. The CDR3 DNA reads TGTGCCAGCAGCTTACCGGCAGGAAACACTGAAGCTTTCTTT.

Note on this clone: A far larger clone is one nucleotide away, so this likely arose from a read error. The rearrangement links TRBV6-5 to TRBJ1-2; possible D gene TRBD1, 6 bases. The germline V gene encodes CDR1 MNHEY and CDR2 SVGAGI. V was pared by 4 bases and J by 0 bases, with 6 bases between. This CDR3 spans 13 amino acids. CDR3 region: CASSWTANYGYTF. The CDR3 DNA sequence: TGTGCCAGCAGTTGGACAGCTAACTATGGCTACACCTTC.